The next 14 T cell receptor beta chains were all read from a single sample in a study of blood T cell repertoires in COVID-19. TCRdb's copy holds only in-frame clones and misses some; the assay was immunoSEQ multiplex PCR. This table holds roughly 48,000 clones, approximately 80% found once. Specimen: peripheral blood. The receptors originated from a human donor with active or convalescent COVID-19. The donor label of this sample is uncertain.

The chain employs TRBV3-1 (or the pseudogene TRBV3-2) and TRBJ2-7; 7 bases align to TRBD1. The germline CDR1 and CDR2 sequences are LGHDT and YNNKEL (reference sequence). Trimming at V came to 2 bases and at J to 6 bases, leaving 4 bases not matched to a gene. The CDR3 covers 13 residues. The CDR3 sequence is CASSQLTGVEQYF. In DNA, the CDR3 is TGTGCCAGCAGCCAATTAACAGGGGTCGAGCAGTACTTC.

The V and J genes are TRBV5-4 and TRBJ1-1, with D hard to call. Trimming removed 4 bases from V and 5 bases from J, with 15 bases in between. CDR1 is SGHNT and CDR2 is YYREEE in the germline V gene (reference sequence). The CDR3 length is 14 residues. CDR3 residues: CASSRRDGGTEAFF. The DNA for the CDR3 is TGTGCCAGCAGCAGGAGAGATGGAGGGACTGAAGCTTTCTTT.

J is TRBJ1-3 and V is TRBV6-2 or TRBV6-3, with TRBD1 matching over 11 bases. The CDR3 contains 17 residues. V was clipped by 9 bases and J by 3 bases; unmatched bases: 13. Germline V gene data show CDR1 as MNHEY and CDR2 as SVGEGT. CDR3 bases: TGTGCCAGGAGCCCCGATGGGACAGGGGGAAGTGGAAACACCATATATTTT. Protein: CARSPDGTGGSGNTIYF.

The V gene is TRBV11-2, the J gene TRBJ1-6, with 7 positions matching TRBD1. In germline, CDR1 is SGHAT, CDR2 FQNNGV. Trimming at V came to 5 bases and at J to 0 bases, leaving 10 bases not matched to a gene. This CDR3 has 18 amino acids. Written as DNA, the CDR3 is TGTGCCAGCAGCCTCCGGGCAGGGGGTAGCTCCTATAATTCACCCCTCCACTTT. Translating it yields CASSLRAGGSSYNSPLHF.

The chain recombines TRBV11-2 with TRBJ2-5; D possibly corresponds to TRBD2 (6 bases). Looked up from germline, CDR1 is SGHAT and CDR2 is FQNNGV. The CDR3 is made up of 17 amino acids. The V end was cut by 8 bases, the J end by 4 bases, with 26 bases between. The CDR3 loop is CASSITGGAVWRETQYF. CDR3 nucleotides: TGTGCCAGCTCAATAACCGGAGGGGCGGTATGGAGAGAGACCCAGTACTTC.

The genes are TRBV28 and TRBJ2-1; 7 bases align to TRBD2. CDR3 length: 17 residues. Germline CDR1 and CDR2: MDHEN and SYDVKM. Germline trimming cut 1 base from V and 9 bases from J; bases unmatched to any gene: 15. CDR3 nucleotides: TGTGCCAGCAGTTTATCGGGCGGGAGTATCTACGGGGGTGAGCAGTTCTTC. Residues: CASSLSGGSIYGGEQFF.

This chain uses TRBV7-9 with TRBJ1-2, with 7 bases identical to TRBD1. Germline CDR1 reads SEHNR; CDR2 reads FQNEAQ (reference sequence). With V trimmed by 4 bases and J by 3 bases, 5 bases remained unmatched. The CDR3 totals 14 residues. CDR3 nucleotides: TGTGCCAGCAGCTCTGGACAGGCGTACTATGGCTACACCTTC. Protein product: CASSSGQAYYGYTF.

The chain joins TRBV18 to TRBJ2-3; maybe TRBD1 (6 bases). Between the trimmed V and J ends, which lost 6 bases and 4 bases, there was a span of 11 bases. CDR1 and CDR2 (germline): KGHSH, LQKENI. CDR3 length: 13 amino acids. The CDR3 DNA is TGTGCCAGCTCGTTAACAGGGCCAGATACGCAGTATTTT. It yields the protein CASSLTGPDTQYF. The complete variable domain, with remaining parts taken from reference TRBV18 and TRBJ2-3, reads NAGVMQNPRHLVRRRGQEARLRCSPMKGHSHVYWYRQLPEEGLKFMVYLQKENIIDESGMPKERFSAEFPKEGPSILRIQQVVRGDSAAYFCASSLTGPDTQYFGPGTRLTVL.

J is TRBJ2-1 and V is TRBV9, with TRBD2 identical over 12 bases. Germline V CDR1 and CDR2: SGDLS, YYNGEE. The CDR3 is 14 amino acids. V lost 3 bases and J lost 9; bases outside the gene matches: 4. In DNA form, the CDR3 reads TGTGCCAGCAGCGCCTCACTAGCGGGAGGTGAGCAGTTCTTC. Amino acid sequence: CASSASLAGGEQFF.

This clone was counted a few times. The chain is built from TRBV7-2 and TRBJ2-5, with TRBD2 matching over 8 bases. This CDR3 is 14 amino acids long. The germline gives CDR1 SGHTA, CDR2 FQGNSA. V shed 2 bases and J 5 bases; nucleotides not matched to a gene: 4. The CDR3 DNA follows: TGTGCCAGCAGCTTATATCGGGGGGGGGAGACCCAGTACTTC. It translates to CASSLYRGGETQYF.

This clone is a singleton in its sample. The chain couples TRBV5-1 to TRBJ2-1; TRBD2 aligns across 10 bases. The CDR3 totals 16 residues. The trim removed 0 bases at V and 7 bases at J, leaving 7 bases unmatched. Germline values: CDR1 SGHRS, CDR2 YFSETQ. The CDR3 DNA is TGCGCCAGCAGCTTGGTGACCGGACTAGCGGCAAATGAGCAGTTCTTC. Translating gives CASSLVTGLAANEQFF. Complete variable domain (other parts from reference TRBV5-1 and TRBJ2-1): KAGVTQTPRYLIKTRGQQVTLSCSPISGHRSVSWYQQTPGQGLQFLFEYFSETQRNKGNFPGRFSGRQFSNSRSEMNVSTLELGDSALYLCASSLVTGLAANEQFFGPGTRLTVL.

The chain employs TRBV29-1 and TRBJ2-3; possible D gene TRBD2, 6 bases. Germline lookup yields CDR1 SQVTM and CDR2 ANQGSEA. This CDR3 spans 14 amino acids. Trimming shortened V by 7 bases and J by 1 base, and 15 bases separated the two germline ends. The CDR3 coding sequence is TGCAGCGCTGCAGCGGGTATGGGCACAGATACGCAGTATTTT. Protein product: CSAAAGMGTDTQYF.

This clone appeared a few times. This rearrangement joins TRBV25-1 to TRBJ1-1; TRBD1 might be the D (6 bases). Trimming took off 5 bases at V and 4 bases at J, with 20 bases between the two ends. Germline loops: CDR1 MGHDK, CDR2 SYGVNS. The CDR3 has 16 amino acids. The CDR3 here is CASSNRAGSQVTEAFF. DNA of the CDR3: TGTGCCAGCAGTAACAGGGCGGGCTCCCAAGTCACTGAAGCTTTCTTT. Looking up the rest from reference TRBV25-1 and TRBJ1-1 gives the full variable domain: EADIYQTPRYLVIGTGKKITLECSQTMGHDKMYWYQQDPGMELHLIHYSYGVNSTEKGDLSSESTVSRIRTEHFPLTLESARPSHTSQYLCASSNRAGSQVTEAFFGQGTRLTVV.

The chain employs TRBV27 and TRBJ2-7, with 11 bases fitting TRBD1. The CDR3 has 13 residues. The junction had 2 bases not matched to a gene; V was cut back by 5 bases and J by 5 bases. Germline CDR1 MNHEY, CDR2 SMNVEV (reference sequence). The CDR3 is CASSGTGGHEQYF. As DNA, the CDR3 is TGTGCCAGCAGTGGGACAGGGGGTCACGAGCAGTACTTC.